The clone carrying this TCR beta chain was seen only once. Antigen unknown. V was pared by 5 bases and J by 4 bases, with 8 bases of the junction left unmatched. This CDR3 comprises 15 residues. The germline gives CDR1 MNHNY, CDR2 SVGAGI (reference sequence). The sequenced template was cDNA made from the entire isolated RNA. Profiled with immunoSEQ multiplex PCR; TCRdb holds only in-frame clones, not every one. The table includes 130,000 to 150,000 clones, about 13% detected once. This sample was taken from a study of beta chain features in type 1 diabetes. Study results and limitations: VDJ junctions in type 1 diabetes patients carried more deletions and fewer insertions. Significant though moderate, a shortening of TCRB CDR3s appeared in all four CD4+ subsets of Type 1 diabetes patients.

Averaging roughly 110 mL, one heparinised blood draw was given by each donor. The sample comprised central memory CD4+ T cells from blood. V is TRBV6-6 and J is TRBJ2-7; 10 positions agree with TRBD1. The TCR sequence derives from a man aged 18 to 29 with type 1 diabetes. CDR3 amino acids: CASSDRDRGSYEQYF. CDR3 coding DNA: TGTGCCAGCAGTGACCGGGACAGGGGATCGTACGAGCAGTACTTC.